These T cell receptor beta chains were read from a single sample in a study of CD8 T cells in ankylosing spondylitis. TCRdb reprocessed the 5' RACE reads with MiXCR, giving one entry per CDR3 protein. Of just under 550,000 distinct CDR3 sequences listed, about an eighth are singletons. Source material: blood, either unsorted or a sorted T cell fraction (not recorded which). The receptors here all came from a male donor with ankylosing spondylitis. Each CDR3 is given with its conserved first and last residue. The D gene is left open where the match is weak. Expanded clones are given a class, and other clones once, few, many or no size at all.

d_gene	abundance	v_gene	j_gene	CDR3nt	CDR3aa
TRBD2	few	TRBV12-3/TRBV12-4	TRBJ2-1	TGTGCCAGCAGTCAGACTAGCGGAGCCTACAATGAGCAGTTCTTC	CASSQTSGAYNEQFF
TRBD1	few	TRBV6-5	TRBJ1-5	TGTGCCAGCAGTTACGGGACAGGGCTCTTGAGCAATCAGCCCCAGCATTTT	CASSYGTGLLSNQPQHF
-	many	TRBV7-8	TRBJ1-1	TGTGCCAGCAGCTTAAAGCGAGCATTGAACACTGAAGCTTTCTTT	CASSLKRALNTEAFF
-	few	TRBV5-1	TRBJ1-1	TGCGCCAGCAGCTTACACAGGGCGGACACTGAAGCTTTCTTT	CASSLHRADTEAFF
TRBD1	-	TRBV5-1	TRBJ2-1	TGCGCCAGCAGCCCGGGACAGGGGATATTCAATGAGCAGTTCTTC	CASSPGQGIFNEQFF
-	-	TRBV11-2	TRBJ1-2	TGTGCCAGCAGCTCGATGGGGAACACAGGGCTCTATGGCTACACCTTC	CASSSMGNTGLYGYTF
-	few	TRBV5-1	TRBJ2-3	TGCGCCAGCAGCCTTGACAAGGGGTTTAGCACAGATACGCAGTATTTT	CASSLDKGFSTDTQYF
-	many	TRBV10-3	TRBJ2-7	TGTGCCATCACCGAGGACGACTTGTACGAGCAGTACTTC	CAITEDDLYEQYF
TRBD2	-	TRBV11-2	TRBJ2-3	TGTGCCAGCAGCTGGGCGGGGGGGGTTAGCACAGATACGCAGTATTTT	CASSWAGGVSTDTQYF
TRBD2	-	TRBV11-3	TRBJ2-1	TGTGCCAGCAGCTTAGGGTCAAGTATAGCGGGAGAGGCTGAGCAGTTCTTC	CASSLGSSIAGEAEQFF
-	-	TRBV12-3/TRBV12-4	TRBJ1-1	TGTGCCAGCAGGCGAGAATTCGAAGCTTTCTTT	CASRREFEAFF
TRBD1	-	TRBV5-1	TRBJ1-1	TGCGCCAGCAGCTCAGGACAGGCTACCCTGAACACTGAAGCTTTCTTT	CASSSGQATLNTEAFF
-	-	TRBV11-2	TRBJ1-6	TGTGCCAGCAGCCCTACAACGAGTCATTCACCCCTCCACTTT	CASSPTTSHSPLHF
-	-	TRBV24-1	TRBJ2-1	TGTGCCACCAGTGATTTTGTAGGCAGAGGGCGAGACAATGAGCAGTTCTTC	CATSDFVGRGRDNEQFF
-	-	TRBV20-1	TRBJ1-4	TGCAGTGCCAGGGATCAGTGGGGTGAAAAACTGTTTTTT	CSARDQWGEKLFF
TRBD1	many	TRBV5-1	TRBJ1-1	TGCGCCAGCAGTTGGGGACAGAGGAACACTGAAGCTTTCTTT	CASSWGQRNTEAFF
TRBD1	-	TRBV7-8	TRBJ2-5	TGTGCCAGCAGCTTGGGACAGGGGTTACAAGAGACCCAGTACTTC	CASSLGQGLQETQYF
-	-	TRBV20-1	TRBJ2-1	TGCAGTGTTTCCGACACGAGCTCCTACAATGAGCAGTTCTTC	CSVSDTSSYNEQFF
-	-	TRBV6-6	TRBJ2-5	TGTGCCAGCGCGGGGTACGAGACCCAGTACTTC	CASAGYETQYF
-	-	TRBV19	TRBJ2-5	TGTGCCAGTAGTATAGGAAGGGGAGTGGGAGAGACCCAGTACTTC	CASSIGRGVGETQYF
-	-	TRBV20-1	TRBJ1-1	TGCAGTGTGGGTGGGGACACTGAAGCTTTCTTT	CSVGGDTEAFF
TRBD2	-	TRBV2	TRBJ2-5	TGTGCCAGCACCGGACTAGCGTGGGAGACCCAGTACTTC	CASTGLAWETQYF
-	-	TRBV5-1	TRBJ2-1	TGCGCCAGCAGCTTGGACAATATACAACGGTACAATGAGCAGTTCTTC	CASSLDNIQRYNEQFF
-	few	TRBV7-9	TRBJ2-3	TGTGCCAGCAGCTTCGCCCCTGGGGATACGCAGTATTTT	CASSFAPGDTQYF
-	few	TRBV10-3	TRBJ2-2	TGTGCCATCCAGTCGGGAGACACCGGGGAGCTGTTTTTT	CAIQSGDTGELFF
TRBD2	-	TRBV5-1	TRBJ2-7	TGCGCCAGCAGCCCAGAGCGGGAGGGGGAGCAGTACTTC	CASSPEREGEQYF
-	few	TRBV6-2/TRBV6-3	TRBJ2-1	TGTGCCAGAAGCCCCCTAAGAAGCGGAGACTACAATGAGCAGTTCTTC	CARSPLRSGDYNEQFF
-	many	TRBV10-3	TRBJ2-2	TGTGCCATCAGTGAGTCGGTGGAAATCGGGGAGCTGTTTTTT	CAISESVEIGELFF
-	few	TRBV5-6	TRBJ2-3	TGTGCCAGCAGCAAACTGACGGGTACAGGGGGCTTGCGGGAGGGGACAGATACGCAGTATTTT	CASSKLTGTGGLREGTDTQYF
TRBD1	few	TRBV11-2	TRBJ1-6	TGTGCCAGCAGCAGACAGCGAGATTCCGGGACAGGTTATTCACCCCTCCACTTT	CASSRQRDSGTGYSPLHF
-	-	TRBV12-3/TRBV12-4	TRBJ1-1	TGTGCCAGCACTTTACGGGGGGGTACTGAAGCTTTCTTT	CASTLRGGTEAFF
TRBD2	few	TRBV20-1	TRBJ2-5	TGCAGTGCTAGAGGGGCCCGGCTAGCGGGAATGGTAGAGACCCAGTACTTC	CSARGARLAGMVETQYF
TRBD2	-	TRBV20-1	TRBJ2-3	TGCAGTGCCGCCCAAGGACTAGGAAGCACAGATACGCAGTATTTT	CSAAQGLGSTDTQYF
-	many	TRBV7-9	TRBJ2-1	TGTGCCAGCAGCTTATGGGCCTACAATGAGCAGTTCTTC	CASSLWAYNEQFF
-	-	TRBV20-1	TRBJ2-7	TGCAGTGCCCTGGGGGACCCACCCCACGAGCAGTACTTC	CSALGDPPHEQYF
-	many	TRBV20-1	TRBJ2-1	TGCAGTGCTTATAGGCGGTGGGGGTTATCCTACAATGAGCAGTTCTTC	CSAYRRWGLSYNEQFF
TRBD1	few	TRBV10-2	TRBJ2-2	TGCGCGACCCAGGGACAGGAAGCCGGGGAGCTGTTTTTT	CATQGQEAGELFF
-	many	TRBV5-1	TRBJ2-1	TGCGCCAGCCGCAAGCGGGCTACCTACAATGAGCAGTTCTTC	CASRKRATYNEQFF
-	-	TRBV11-2	TRBJ2-1	TGTGCCAGCAGCTCAGTAGGGGCCAGCTCCTACAATGAGCAGTTCTTC	CASSSVGASSYNEQFF
-	few	TRBV5-1	TRBJ1-2	TGCGCCAGCAGCTTTGGGGGTGTAGGATATGGCTACACCTTC	CASSFGGVGYGYTF
TRBD2	-	TRBV27	TRBJ2-3	TGTGCCAGCAGCCAAAACGGACTAGCGGAGATCACAGATACGCAGTATTTT	CASSQNGLAEITDTQYF
TRBD1	-	TRBV28	TRBJ1-1	TGTGCCAGCAGAGAAGGACAGGGACCCAACACTGAAGCTTTCTTT	CASREGQGPNTEAFF
TRBD1	few	TRBV25-1	TRBJ1-4	TGTGCCACCAGGGGACAGCTAGTTGAAAAACTGTTTTTT	CATRGQLVEKLFF
TRBD2	-	TRBV20-1	TRBJ2-7	TGCAGTGCTTCCCCCCAAGCGGGAGGGGTTCACGAGCAGTACTTC	CSASPQAGGVHEQYF
-	-	TRBV7-7	TRBJ2-2	TGTGCCAGCAGCTTACACCAGAACACCGGGGAGCTGTTTTTT	CASSLHQNTGELFF
-	-	TRBV7-9	TRBJ2-1	TGTGCCAGCAGCTTGGGTTGGGGAGAGACCTACAATGAGCAGTTCTTC	CASSLGWGETYNEQFF
TRBD2	-	TRBV5-1	TRBJ2-7	TGCGCCAGCAGCTTGGAGGGTAGCGGGCGCACCTACGAGCAGTACTTC	CASSLEGSGRTYEQYF